These 2 T cell receptor beta chains were sequenced from one sample in a study of early T cells in non-severe SARS-CoV-2 infection. From the 5' RACE reads, TCRdb called clonotypes with MiXCR, one entry per CDR3 protein. This sample has around 84,000 distinct CDR3 sequences, with over 13% found just once. The sample taken for sequencing was whole blood. These receptors were taken from an adult who was a healthcare worker with PCR-confirmed SARS-CoV-2 infection or an uninfected control (not recorded which).

The V and J genes are TRBV20-1 and TRBJ1-3, with D possibly TRBD1 on 6 matching bases. Trimming removed 5 bases at V and 0 bases at J, with 23 bases between. The CDR3 totals 18 residues. Germline V CDR1 and CDR2: DFQATT, SNEGSKA (reference sequence). This CDR3 reads CSASASGQGLHSGNTIYF. CDR3 nucleotides: TGCAGTGCTTCCGCCTCGGGGCAGGGGCTTCACTCTGGAAACACCATATATTTT.

The chain couples TRBV28 to TRBJ1-1, with D possibly TRBD1 on 5 matching bases. The CDR3 sequence is 15 residues long. Trimming pared 7 bases from V and 7 bases from J, leaving 22 bases between. The germline CDR1 and CDR2 sequences are MDHEN and SYDVKM. CDR3 nucleotide sequence: TGTGCCAGCAAGTCCAGGGAACATAGGCAGGGTGAAGCTTTCTTT. It encodes CASKSREHRQGEAFF.